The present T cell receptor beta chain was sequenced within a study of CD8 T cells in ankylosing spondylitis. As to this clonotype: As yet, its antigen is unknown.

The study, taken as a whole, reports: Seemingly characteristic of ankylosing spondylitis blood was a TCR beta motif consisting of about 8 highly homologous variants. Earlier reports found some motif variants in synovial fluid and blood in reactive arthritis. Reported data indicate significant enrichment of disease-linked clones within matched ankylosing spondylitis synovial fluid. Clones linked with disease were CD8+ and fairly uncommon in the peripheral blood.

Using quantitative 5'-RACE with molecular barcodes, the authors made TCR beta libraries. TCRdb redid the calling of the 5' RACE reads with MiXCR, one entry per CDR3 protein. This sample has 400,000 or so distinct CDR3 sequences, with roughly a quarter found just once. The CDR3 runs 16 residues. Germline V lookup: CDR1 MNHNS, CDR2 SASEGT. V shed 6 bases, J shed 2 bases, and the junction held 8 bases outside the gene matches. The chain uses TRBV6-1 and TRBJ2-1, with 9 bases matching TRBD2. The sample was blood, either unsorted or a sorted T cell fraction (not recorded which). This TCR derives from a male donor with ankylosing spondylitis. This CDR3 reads CASSQRREGAYNEQFF. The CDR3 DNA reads TGTGCCAGCAGCCAACGGCGGGAGGGCGCCTACAATGAGCAGTTCTTC.